The present T cell receptor beta chain was sequenced within a study of blood T cell repertoires in COVID-19. For the study at large: T cells, B-cell-depleted T cells, or PBMCs provided the cDNA or gDNA that served as material.

The authors' processing: Reference gene primer amplification in the assay estimated nucleated cell counts. Libraries were prepared by immunoSEQ multiplex PCR; TCRdb keeps only in-frame clonotypes and omits some of them. That table gives V, J and clone size, and the DNA gave D and trimming. Of around 210,000 clones in the sample, more than 65% were seen once. In germline, CDR1 is SNHLY, CDR2 FYNNEI. This CDR3 region has 14 residues. Trimming cost V 6 bases and J 6 bases, with 17 bases left between them. The sample consisted of peripheral blood. This chain uses TRBV2 with TRBJ1-1, with D perhaps TRBD1 (5 bases). The TCR comes from a human donor in a cohort sampled during active COVID-19. This CDR3 reads CASREGLTGPEAFF. CDR3 coding DNA: TGTGCCAGCAGGGAGGGACTGACGGGACCTGAAGCTTTCTTT.